This is a list of T cell receptor beta chains from one sample in a study of blood T cell repertoires in COVID-19. Measured with immunoSEQ multiplex PCR; TCRdb has only the in-frame clones, and not every one. The sample comprises about 95,000 clones, about 89% of which are singletons, and under 5.5% rests with the top ten. Sequenced material: peripheral blood. The origin of the receptors is a man in his sixties with COVID-19, enrolled during active disease. CDR3s include the opening cysteine and the closing phenylalanine or tryptophan. The order of the fields is J gene, V gene, CDR3 protein.

j_call: TRBJ2-1; v_call: TRBV29-1; cdr3_aa: CSARGGSDEQFF
j_call: TRBJ1-6; v_call: TRBV19; cdr3_aa: CASSIGQGVYSPLHF
j_call: TRBJ2-3; v_call: TRBV27; cdr3_aa: CASSPLNRGTDTQYF
j_call: TRBJ1-2; v_call: TRBV28; cdr3_aa: CASSPETGDYGYTF
j_call: TRBJ1-1; v_call: TRBV2; cdr3_aa: CASSPSQGWDTEAFF
j_call: TRBJ2-7; v_call: TRBV6-6; cdr3_aa: CASTNRLAGGGGEQYF
j_call: TRBJ1-1; v_call: TRBV24-1; cdr3_aa: CATSATTANTEAFF
j_call: TRBJ1-6; v_call: TRBV2; cdr3_aa: CASRREFNSPLHF
j_call: TRBJ2-4; v_call: TRBV5-1; cdr3_aa: CASSLWGGPQNIQYF
j_call: TRBJ2-7; v_call: TRBV5-1; cdr3_aa: CASSLNSGNTYEQYF
j_call: TRBJ1-2; v_call: TRBV12-5; cdr3_aa: CASGLTTGGFYGYTF
j_call: TRBJ2-3; v_call: TRBV3-1/TRBV3-2; cdr3_aa: CASSQQAHSTDTQYF
j_call: TRBJ2-5; v_call: TRBV7-7; cdr3_aa: CASSLETTGQETQYF
j_call: TRBJ2-1; v_call: TRBV7-9; cdr3_aa: CASSSTSLEQFF
j_call: TRBJ2-1; v_call: TRBV7-6; cdr3_aa: CASGSDNEQFF
j_call: TRBJ2-3; v_call: TRBV3-1/TRBV3-2; cdr3_aa: CASSQHPTSPTDTQYF
j_call: TRBJ1-2; v_call: TRBV4-3; cdr3_aa: CASSQETGDVNYGYTF
j_call: TRBJ2-2; v_call: TRBV5-1; cdr3_aa: CASGAPTGGFTGELFF
j_call: TRBJ1-3; v_call: TRBV6-1; cdr3_aa: CASSEGGAGNTIYF
j_call: TRBJ2-7; v_call: TRBV19; cdr3_aa: CASTLRGDRTYEQYF
j_call: TRBJ2-2; v_call: TRBV5-4; cdr3_aa: CASSSTGRPTGELFF
j_call: TRBJ1-6; v_call: TRBV30; cdr3_aa: CACGRYPSNSPLHF
j_call: TRBJ2-7; v_call: TRBV25-1; cdr3_aa: CASSARDRGQYEQYF
j_call: TRBJ2-3; v_call: TRBV29-1; cdr3_aa: CSVCSSVADTQYF
j_call: TRBJ2-7; v_call: TRBV6-5; cdr3_aa: CASSHRRQGLDEQYF
j_call: TRBJ1-2; v_call: TRBV5-1; cdr3_aa: CASSPDSLYGYTF
j_call: TRBJ1-4; v_call: TRBV28; cdr3_aa: CASSRVWEKLFF
j_call: TRBJ1-5; v_call: TRBV30; cdr3_aa: CAWSVGGGSNQPQHF
j_call: TRBJ2-3; v_call: TRBV6-1; cdr3_aa: CASSPDRPDTQYF
j_call: TRBJ1-1; v_call: TRBV28; cdr3_aa: CASSLRDREPEAFF
j_call: TRBJ2-5; v_call: TRBV24-1; cdr3_aa: CATSEPGLAGGQETQYF
j_call: TRBJ1-1; v_call: TRBV30; cdr3_aa: CAWSVSLRGTEAFF
j_call: TRBJ2-2; v_call: TRBV5-1; cdr3_aa: CASSLVVAGGTHTGELFF
j_call: TRBJ2-2; v_call: TRBV30; cdr3_aa: CAWMRREGNTGELFF
j_call: TRBJ2-1; v_call: TRBV6-5; cdr3_aa: CASSSGTLSSPEQFF
j_call: TRBJ1-1; v_call: TRBV2; cdr3_aa: CASSFTGSPEAFF
j_call: TRBJ2-7; v_call: TRBV5-1; cdr3_aa: CASSLGRNEQYF
j_call: TRBJ2-7; v_call: TRBV13; cdr3_aa: CASSPRRDSYEQYF
j_call: TRBJ1-2; v_call: TRBV4-2; cdr3_aa: CASSQDFRGALSYGYTF
j_call: TRBJ1-2; v_call: TRBV10-3; cdr3_aa: CAISDSYGYTF